These 4 T cell receptor beta chains share one sample of origin, sequenced in a study of T-cell reconstitution after alpha-beta-depleted transplantation in children. During its preparation, the TCRbeta library received unique molecular identifiers. TCRdb reprocessed the PCR reads via MiXCR and lists one record per CDR3 protein. The sample shows 250,000 to 350,000 distinct CDR3 sequences, 9.9% of them seen only once. Sample: PBMCs from the stem cell graft donor, taken from the stem cell graft. These receptors were collected from a human donor who donated a stem cell graft to a child with SCID.

The chain employs TRBV10-3 and TRBJ2-7; D is possibly TRBD1 (6 bases). The CDR3 runs to 14 residues. Trimming pared 0 bases from V and 4 bases from J, leaving 10 bases between. The germline CDR1 and CDR2 sequences are ENHRY and SYGVKD. CDR3 in amino acids: CAISESAQGYEQYF. The CDR3 DNA reads as TGTGCCATCAGTGAGTCGGCCCAGGGGTACGAGCAGTACTTC.

The V and J genes are TRBV27 and TRBJ2-3; D is undetermined. V lost 2 bases and J 4 bases, leaving 10 bases between the germline ends. The germline CDR1 and CDR2 sequences are MNHEY and SMNVEV (reference sequence). The CDR3 totals 14 residues. The DNA of the CDR3 is TGTGCCAGCAGTTTACTTAAAGCGTCAGATACGCAGTATTTT. It specifies CASSLLKASDTQYF.

This clonotype was seen a few times. The rearrangement uses TRBV6-1 and TRBJ2-5, with D perhaps matching TRBD2 (6 bases). Trimming pared 1 base from V and 4 bases from J, leaving 13 bases between. CDR3 length equals 15 residues. Per germline, CDR1 MNHNS and CDR2 SASEGT. CDR3 DNA sequence: TGTGCCAGCAGTGAAGGGTTTCGGGGGATAGAGACCCAGTACTTC. It yields the protein CASSEGFRGIETQYF.

The rearrangement links TRBV7-8 to TRBJ1-2; no definite D call. Per the germline V gene, CDR1 is SGHVS and CDR2 is FQNEAQ. CDR3 length: 13 residues. Trimming took off 5 bases at V and 3 bases at J, with 10 bases between the two ends. The CDR3 reads CASSPPLDYGYTF. In DNA, the CDR3 is TGTGCCAGCAGCCCGCCGCTTGACTATGGCTACACCTTC.